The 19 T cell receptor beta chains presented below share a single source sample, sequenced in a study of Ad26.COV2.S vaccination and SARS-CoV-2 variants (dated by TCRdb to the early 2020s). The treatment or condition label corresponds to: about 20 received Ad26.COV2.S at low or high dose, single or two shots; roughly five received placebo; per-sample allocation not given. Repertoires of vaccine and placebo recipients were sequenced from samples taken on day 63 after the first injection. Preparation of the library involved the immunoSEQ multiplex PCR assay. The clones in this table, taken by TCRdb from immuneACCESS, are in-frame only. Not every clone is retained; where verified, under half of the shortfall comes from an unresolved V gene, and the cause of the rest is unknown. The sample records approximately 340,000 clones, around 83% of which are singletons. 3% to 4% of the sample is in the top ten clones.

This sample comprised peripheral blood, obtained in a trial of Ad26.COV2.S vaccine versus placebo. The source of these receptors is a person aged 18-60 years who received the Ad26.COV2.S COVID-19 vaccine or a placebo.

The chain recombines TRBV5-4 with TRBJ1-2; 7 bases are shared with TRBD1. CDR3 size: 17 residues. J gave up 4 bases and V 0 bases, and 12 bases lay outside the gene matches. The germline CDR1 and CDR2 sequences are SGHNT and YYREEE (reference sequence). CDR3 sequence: CASSLAKPAGQPYGYTF. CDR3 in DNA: TGTGCCAGCAGCTTGGCCAAGCCGGCGGGACAGCCCTATGGCTACACCTTC. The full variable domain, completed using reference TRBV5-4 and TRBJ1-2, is ETGVTQSPTHLIKTRGQQVTLRCSSQSGHNTVSWYQQALGQGPQFIFQYYREEENGRGNFPPRFSGLQFPNYSSELNVNALELDDSALYLCASSLAKPAGQPYGYTFGSGTRLTVV.

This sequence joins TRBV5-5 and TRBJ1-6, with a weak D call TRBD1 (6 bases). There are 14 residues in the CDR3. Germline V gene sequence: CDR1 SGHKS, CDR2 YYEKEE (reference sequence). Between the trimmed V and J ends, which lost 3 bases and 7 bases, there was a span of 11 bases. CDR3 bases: TGTGCCAGCAGCTCCGGGACACAGAATTCACCCCTCCACTTT. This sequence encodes CASSSGTQNSPLHF.

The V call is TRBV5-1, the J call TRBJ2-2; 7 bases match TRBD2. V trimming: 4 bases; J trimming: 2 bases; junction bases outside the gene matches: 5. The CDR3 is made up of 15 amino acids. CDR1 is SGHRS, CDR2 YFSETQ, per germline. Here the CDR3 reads CASSVRGVNTGELFF. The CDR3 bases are TGCGCCAGCAGCGTACGGGGGGTAAACACCGGGGAGCTGTTTTTT.

CDR3: CASMGKENTEAFF. DNA of the CDR3: TGTGCCAGTATGGGTAAAGAGAACACTGAAGCTTTCTTT. The rearrangement uses TRBV5-4 and TRBJ1-1; D gene unclear. The V and J ends lost 8 bases and 1 base respectively, with 12 bases between them. Germline V lookup: CDR1 SGHNT, CDR2 YYREEE (reference sequence). The CDR3 is 13 residues long.

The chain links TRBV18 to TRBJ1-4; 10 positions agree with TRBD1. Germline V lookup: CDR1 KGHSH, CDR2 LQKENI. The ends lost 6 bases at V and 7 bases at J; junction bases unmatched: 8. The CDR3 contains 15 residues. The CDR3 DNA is TGTGCCAGCTCGCAAAGCGGGACAGGGGTTGAAAAACTGTTTTTT. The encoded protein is CASSQSGTGVEKLFF.

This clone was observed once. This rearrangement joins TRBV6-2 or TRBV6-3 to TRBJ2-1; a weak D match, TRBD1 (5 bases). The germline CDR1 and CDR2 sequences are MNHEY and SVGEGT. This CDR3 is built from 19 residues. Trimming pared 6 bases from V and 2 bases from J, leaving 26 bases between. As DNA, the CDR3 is TGTGCCAGCAGCTTACCCGATTACCTCAGGGAAGAAGCCTACAATGAGCAGTTCTTC. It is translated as CASSLPDYLREEAYNEQFF.

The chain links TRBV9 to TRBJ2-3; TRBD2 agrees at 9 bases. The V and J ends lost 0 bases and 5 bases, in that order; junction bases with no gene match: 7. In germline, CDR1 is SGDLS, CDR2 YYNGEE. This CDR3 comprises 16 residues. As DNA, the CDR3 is TGTGCCAGCAGCGTAGGCGGGAGGGCCTCTGTAGATACGCAGTATTTT. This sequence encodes CASSVGGRASVDTQYF.

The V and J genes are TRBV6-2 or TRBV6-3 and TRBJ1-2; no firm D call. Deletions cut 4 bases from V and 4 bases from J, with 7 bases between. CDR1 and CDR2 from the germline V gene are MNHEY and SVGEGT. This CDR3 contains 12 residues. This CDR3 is CASSWAAYGYTF. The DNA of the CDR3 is TGTGCCAGCAGTTGGGCAGCCTATGGCTACACCTTC.

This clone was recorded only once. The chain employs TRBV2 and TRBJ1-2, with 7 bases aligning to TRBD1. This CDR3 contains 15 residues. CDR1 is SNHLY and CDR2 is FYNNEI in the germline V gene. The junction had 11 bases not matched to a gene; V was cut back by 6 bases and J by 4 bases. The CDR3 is CASRGDSSVLYGYTF. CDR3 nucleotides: TGTGCCAGCAGAGGGGACAGCAGCGTTCTCTATGGCTACACCTTC. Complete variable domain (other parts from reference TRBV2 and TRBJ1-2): EPEVTQTPSHQVTQMGQEVILRCVPISNHLYFYWYRQILGQKVEFLVSFYNNEISEKSEIFDDQFSVERPDGSNFTLKIRSTKLEDSAMYFCASRGDSSVLYGYTFGSGTRLTVV.

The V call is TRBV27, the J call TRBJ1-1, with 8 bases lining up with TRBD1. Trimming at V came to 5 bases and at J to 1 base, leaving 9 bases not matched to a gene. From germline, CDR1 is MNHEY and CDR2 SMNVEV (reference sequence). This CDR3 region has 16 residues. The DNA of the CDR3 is TGTGCCAGCAGTCTAGAGAGACAGGGGCGGAACACTGAAGCTTTCTTT. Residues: CASSLERQGRNTEAFF.

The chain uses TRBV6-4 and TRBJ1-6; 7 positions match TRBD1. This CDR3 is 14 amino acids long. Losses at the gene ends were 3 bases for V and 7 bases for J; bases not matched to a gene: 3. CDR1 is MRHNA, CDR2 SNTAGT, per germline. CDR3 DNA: TGTGCCAGCAGTGAAGGACAGGAAAATTCACCCCTCCACTTT. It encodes CASSEGQENSPLHF.

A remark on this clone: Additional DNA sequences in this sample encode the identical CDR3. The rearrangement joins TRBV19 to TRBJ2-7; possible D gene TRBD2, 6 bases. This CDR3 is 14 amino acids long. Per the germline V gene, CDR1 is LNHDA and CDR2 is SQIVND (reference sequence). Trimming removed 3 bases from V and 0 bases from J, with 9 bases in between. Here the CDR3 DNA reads TGTGCCAGTAGTATTCCGGGGGACTCCTACGAGCAGTACTTC. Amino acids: CASSIPGDSYEQYF.

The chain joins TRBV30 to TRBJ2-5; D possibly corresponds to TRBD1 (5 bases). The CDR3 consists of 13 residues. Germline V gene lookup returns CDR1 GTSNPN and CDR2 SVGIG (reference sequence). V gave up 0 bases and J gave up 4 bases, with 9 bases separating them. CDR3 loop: CAWSVLTGETQYF. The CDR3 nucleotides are TGTGCCTGGAGTGTACTAACAGGAGAGACCCAGTACTTC.

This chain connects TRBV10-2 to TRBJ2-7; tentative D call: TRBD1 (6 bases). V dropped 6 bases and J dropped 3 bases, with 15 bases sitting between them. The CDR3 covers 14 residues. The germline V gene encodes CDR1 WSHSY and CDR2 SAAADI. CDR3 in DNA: TGCGCCAGCAGCCCCGGGACAACCCGCTACGAGCAGTACTTC. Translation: CASSPGTTRYEQYF.

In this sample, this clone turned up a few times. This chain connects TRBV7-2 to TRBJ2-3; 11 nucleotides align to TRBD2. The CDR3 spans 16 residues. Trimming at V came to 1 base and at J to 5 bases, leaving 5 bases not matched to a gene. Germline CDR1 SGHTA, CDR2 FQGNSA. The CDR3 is CASSLGSGGARDTQYF. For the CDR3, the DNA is TGTGCCAGCAGCTTAGGTAGCGGGGGGGCCAGAGATACGCAGTATTTT.

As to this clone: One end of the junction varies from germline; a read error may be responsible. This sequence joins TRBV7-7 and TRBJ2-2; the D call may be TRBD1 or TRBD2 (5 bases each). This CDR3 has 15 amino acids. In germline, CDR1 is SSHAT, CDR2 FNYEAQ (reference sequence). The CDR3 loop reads CASSQAGAGTGELFF. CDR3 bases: TGTGCTAGCAGCCAGGCCGGGGCGGGTACCGGGGAGCTGTTTTTT.

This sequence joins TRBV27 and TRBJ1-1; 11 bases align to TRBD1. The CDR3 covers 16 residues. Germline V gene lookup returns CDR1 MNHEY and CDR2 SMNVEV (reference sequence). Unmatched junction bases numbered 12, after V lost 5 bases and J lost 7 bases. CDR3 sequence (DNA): TGTGCCAGCAGTACAGTGTCGGGACAGGGGGTTGGTGAAGCTTTCTTT. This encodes CASSTVSGQGVGEAFF.

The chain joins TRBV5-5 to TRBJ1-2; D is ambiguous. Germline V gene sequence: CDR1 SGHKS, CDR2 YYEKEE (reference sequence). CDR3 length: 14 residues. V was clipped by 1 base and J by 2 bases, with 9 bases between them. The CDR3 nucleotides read TGTGCCAGCAGCTTGATTTCGGGGAACTATGGCTACACCTTC. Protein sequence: CASSLISGNYGYTF. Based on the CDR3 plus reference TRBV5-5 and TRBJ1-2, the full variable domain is DAGVTQSPTHLIKTRGQQVTLRCSPISGHKSVSWYQQVLGQGPQFIFQYYEKEERGRGNFPDRFSARQFPNYSSELNVNALLLGDSALYLCASSLISGNYGYTFGSGTRLTVV.

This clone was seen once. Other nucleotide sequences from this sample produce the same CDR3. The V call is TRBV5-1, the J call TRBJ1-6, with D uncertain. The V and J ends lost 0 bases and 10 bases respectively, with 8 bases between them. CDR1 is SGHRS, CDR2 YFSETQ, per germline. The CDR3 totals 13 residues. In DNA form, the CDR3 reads TGCGCCAGCAGCTTGGCTGGGAGGTCACCCCTCCACTTT. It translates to CASSLAGRSPLHF.